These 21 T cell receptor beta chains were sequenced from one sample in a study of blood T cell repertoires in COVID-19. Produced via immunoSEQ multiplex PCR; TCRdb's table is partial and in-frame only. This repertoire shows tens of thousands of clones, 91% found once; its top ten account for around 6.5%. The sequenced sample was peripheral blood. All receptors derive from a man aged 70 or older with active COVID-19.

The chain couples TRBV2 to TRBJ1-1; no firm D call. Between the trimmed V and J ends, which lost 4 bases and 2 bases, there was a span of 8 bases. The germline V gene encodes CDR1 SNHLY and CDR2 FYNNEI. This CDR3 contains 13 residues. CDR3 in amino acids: CASSGQINTEAFF. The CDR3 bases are TGTGCCAGCAGTGGCCAGATAAACACTGAAGCTTTCTTT.

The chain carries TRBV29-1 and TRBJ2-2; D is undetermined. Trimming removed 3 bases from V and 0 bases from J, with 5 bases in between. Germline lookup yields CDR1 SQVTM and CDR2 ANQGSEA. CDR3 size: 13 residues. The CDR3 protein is CSVDRTNTGELFF. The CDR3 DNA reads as TGCAGCGTTGACAGGACGAACACCGGGGAGCTGTTTTTT.

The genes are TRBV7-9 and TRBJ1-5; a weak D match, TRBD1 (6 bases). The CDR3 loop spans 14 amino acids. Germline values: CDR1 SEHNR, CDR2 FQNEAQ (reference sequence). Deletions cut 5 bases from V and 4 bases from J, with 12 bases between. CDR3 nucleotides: TGTGCCAGCAGCAGGGACATCCAAAATCAGCCCCAGCATTTT. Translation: CASSRDIQNQPQHF. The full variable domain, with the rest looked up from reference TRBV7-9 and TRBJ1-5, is DTGVSQNPRHKITKRGQNVTFRCDPISEHNRLYWYRQTLGQGPEFLTYFQNEAQLEKSRLLSDRFSAERPKGSFSTLEIQRTEQGDSAMYLCASSRDIQNQPQHFGDGTRLSIL.

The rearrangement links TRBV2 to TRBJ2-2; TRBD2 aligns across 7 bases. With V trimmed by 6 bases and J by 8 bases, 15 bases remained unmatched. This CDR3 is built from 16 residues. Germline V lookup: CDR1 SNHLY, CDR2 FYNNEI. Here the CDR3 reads CASRPGLRSIPGELFF. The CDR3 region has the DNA TGTGCCAGCAGGCCGGGACTACGGTCTATTCCGGGGGAGCTGTTTTTT.

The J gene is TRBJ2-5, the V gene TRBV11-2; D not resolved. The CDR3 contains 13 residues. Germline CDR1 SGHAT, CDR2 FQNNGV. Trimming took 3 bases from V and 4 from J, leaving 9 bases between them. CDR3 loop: CASSFQQAETQYF. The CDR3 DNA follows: TGTGCCAGCAGCTTCCAGCAGGCAGAGACCCAGTACTTC.

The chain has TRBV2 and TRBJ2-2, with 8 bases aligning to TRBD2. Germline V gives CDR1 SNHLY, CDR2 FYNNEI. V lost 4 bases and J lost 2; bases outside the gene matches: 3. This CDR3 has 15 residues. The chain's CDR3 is CASSGTSGNTGELFF. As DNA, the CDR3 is TGTGCCAGCAGTGGTACTAGCGGAAACACCGGGGAGCTGTTTTTT.

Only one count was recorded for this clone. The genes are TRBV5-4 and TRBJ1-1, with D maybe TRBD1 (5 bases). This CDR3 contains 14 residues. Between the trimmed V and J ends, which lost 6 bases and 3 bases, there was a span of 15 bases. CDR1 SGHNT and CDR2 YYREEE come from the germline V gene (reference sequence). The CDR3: CASTPLGAYTEAFF. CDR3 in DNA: TGTGCCAGCACCCCCCTTGGGGCCTACACTGAAGCTTTCTTT.

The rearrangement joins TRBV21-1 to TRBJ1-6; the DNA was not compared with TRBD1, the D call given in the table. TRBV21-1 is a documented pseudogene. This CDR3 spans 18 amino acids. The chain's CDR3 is CASSKMGRVRSYNSPLHF. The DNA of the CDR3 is TGTGCCAGCAGCAAAATGGGGCGAGTGCGCTCCTATAATTCACCCCTCCACTTT.

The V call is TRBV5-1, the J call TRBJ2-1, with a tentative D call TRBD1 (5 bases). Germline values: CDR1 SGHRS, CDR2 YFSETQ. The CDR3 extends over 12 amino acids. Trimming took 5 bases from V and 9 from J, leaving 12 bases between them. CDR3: CASSESRGEQFF. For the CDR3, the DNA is TGCGCCAGCAGTGAAAGTAGGGGTGAGCAGTTCTTC.

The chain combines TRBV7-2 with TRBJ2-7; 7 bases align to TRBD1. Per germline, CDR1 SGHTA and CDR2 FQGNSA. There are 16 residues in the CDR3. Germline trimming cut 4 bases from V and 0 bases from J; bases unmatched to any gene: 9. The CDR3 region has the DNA TGTGCCAGCAGCTCGACGGGACAGAGGAGCTCCTACGAGCAGTACTTC. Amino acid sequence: CASSSTGQRSSYEQYF.

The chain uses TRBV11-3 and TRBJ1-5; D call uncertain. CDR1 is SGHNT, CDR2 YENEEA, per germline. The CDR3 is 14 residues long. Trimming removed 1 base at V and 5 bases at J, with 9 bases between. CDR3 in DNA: TGTGCCAGCAGCTTAGGGAGGGCCTATCAGCCCCAGCATTTT. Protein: CASSLGRAYQPQHF.

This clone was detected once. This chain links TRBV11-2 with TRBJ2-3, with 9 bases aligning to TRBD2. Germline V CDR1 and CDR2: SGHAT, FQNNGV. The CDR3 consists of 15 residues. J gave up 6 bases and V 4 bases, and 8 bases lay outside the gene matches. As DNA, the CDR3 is TGTGCCAGCAGCTCCTTCACTAGCGGGCCGGATACGCAGTATTTT. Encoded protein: CASSSFTSGPDTQYF.

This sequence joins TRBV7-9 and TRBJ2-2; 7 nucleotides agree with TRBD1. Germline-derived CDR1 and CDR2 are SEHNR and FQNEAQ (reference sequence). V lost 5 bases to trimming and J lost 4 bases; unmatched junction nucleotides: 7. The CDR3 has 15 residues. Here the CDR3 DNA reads TGTGCCAGCAGCCTTCATACAGGGGCCACCGGGGAGCTGTTTTTT. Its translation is CASSLHTGATGELFF. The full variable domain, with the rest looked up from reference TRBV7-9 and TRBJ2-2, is DTGVSQNPRHKITKRGQNVTFRCDPISEHNRLYWYRQTLGQGPEFLTYFQNEAQLEKSRLLSDRFSAERPKGSFSTLEIQRTEQGDSAMYLCASSLHTGATGELFFGEGSRLTVL.

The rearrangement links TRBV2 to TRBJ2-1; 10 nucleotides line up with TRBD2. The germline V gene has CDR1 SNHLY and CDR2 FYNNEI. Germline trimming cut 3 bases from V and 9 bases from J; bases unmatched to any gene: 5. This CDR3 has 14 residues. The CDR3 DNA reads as TGTGCCAGCAGTGACAAGCGGGGGGGCGGTGAGCAGTTCTTC. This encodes CASSDKRGGGEQFF. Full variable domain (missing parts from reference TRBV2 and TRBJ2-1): EPEVTQTPSHQVTQMGQEVILRCVPISNHLYFYWYRQILGQKVEFLVSFYNNEISEKSEIFDDQFSVERPDGSNFTLKIRSTKLEDSAMYFCASSDKRGGGEQFFGPGTRLTVL.

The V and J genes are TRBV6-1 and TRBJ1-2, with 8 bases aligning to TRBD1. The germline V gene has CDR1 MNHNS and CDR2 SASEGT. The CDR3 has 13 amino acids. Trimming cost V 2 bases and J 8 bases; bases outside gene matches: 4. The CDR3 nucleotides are TGTGCCAGCAGTGAACCAGGGGGCTACGGCTACACCTTC. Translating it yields CASSEPGGYGYTF.

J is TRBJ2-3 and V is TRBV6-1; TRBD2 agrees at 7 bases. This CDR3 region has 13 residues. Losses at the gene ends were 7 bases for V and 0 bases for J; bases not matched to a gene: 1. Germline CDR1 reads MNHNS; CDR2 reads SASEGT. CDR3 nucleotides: TGTGCCAGCACCGGGGGGAGCACAGATACGCAGTATTTT. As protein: CASTGGSTDTQYF.

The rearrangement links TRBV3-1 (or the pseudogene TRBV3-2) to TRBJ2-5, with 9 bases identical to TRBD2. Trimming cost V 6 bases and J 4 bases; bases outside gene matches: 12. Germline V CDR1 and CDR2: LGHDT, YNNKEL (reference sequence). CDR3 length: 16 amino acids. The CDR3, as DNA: TGTGCCAGCAGGCCGAGCGGGGGGCCCTTCCGAGAGACCCAGTACTTC. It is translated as CASRPSGGPFRETQYF.

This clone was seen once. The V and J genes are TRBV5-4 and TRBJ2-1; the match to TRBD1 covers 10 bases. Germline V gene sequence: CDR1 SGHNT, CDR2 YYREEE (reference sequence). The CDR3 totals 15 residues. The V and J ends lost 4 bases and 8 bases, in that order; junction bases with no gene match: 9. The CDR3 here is CASSLGGQGTDEQFF. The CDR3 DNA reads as TGTGCCAGCAGCCTGGGGGGACAGGGGACCGATGAGCAGTTCTTC.

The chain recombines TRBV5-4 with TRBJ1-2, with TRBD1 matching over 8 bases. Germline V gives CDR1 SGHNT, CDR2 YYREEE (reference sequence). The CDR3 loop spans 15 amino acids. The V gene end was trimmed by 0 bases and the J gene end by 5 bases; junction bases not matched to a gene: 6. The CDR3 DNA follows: TGTGCCAGCAGCTTGGCCCAGGGGGCACCGTATGGCTACACCTTC. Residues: CASSLAQGAPYGYTF.

For the CDR3, the DNA is TGTGCCAGCAGCTTAGGCCGGACTAGCGGGGGGGCCGGGGCCGGGGAGCTGTTTTTT. Translated: CASSLGRTSGGAGAGELFF. The chain recombines TRBV11-2 with TRBJ2-2; 15 nucleotides agree with TRBD2. The V segment lost 1 base and the J segment 6 bases; nucleotides outside the gene matches: 9. Germline CDR1 reads SGHAT; CDR2 reads FQNNGV. The CDR3 runs 19 residues.

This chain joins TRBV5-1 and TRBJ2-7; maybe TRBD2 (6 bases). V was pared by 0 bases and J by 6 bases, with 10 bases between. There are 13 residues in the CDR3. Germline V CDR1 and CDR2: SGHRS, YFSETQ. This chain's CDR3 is CASSLGRESEQYF. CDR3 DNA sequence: TGCGCCAGCAGCTTGGGACGGGAGAGCGAGCAGTACTTC.